These 30 T cell receptor beta chains share one sample of origin, sequenced in a study of blood T cell repertoires in COVID-19. The data were produced by immunoSEQ multiplex PCR, yet TCRdb's version contains in-frame clones alone and is incomplete. The data contain about 270,000 clones, roughly 85% of them singletons. Sequenced input: peripheral blood. These receptors were collected from a human donor in a cohort sampled during active COVID-19.

The chain links TRBV7-2 to TRBJ2-1; 8 bases fit TRBD1. This CDR3 region has 14 residues. Losses at the gene ends were 5 bases for V and 4 bases for J; bases not matched to a gene: 4. Germline assignment: CDR1 SGHTA and CDR2 FQGNSA. CDR3 in amino acids: CASSLRDRYNEQFF. CDR3 bases: TGTGCCAGCAGCCTCCGGGACAGGTACAATGAGCAGTTCTTC.

This clone appeared a few times. The V and J genes are TRBV10-3 and TRBJ1-6; D remains unclear. V was shortened by 0 bases and J by 5 bases, with 5 bases between the two germline ends. This CDR3 contains 14 residues. Per germline, CDR1 ENHRY and CDR2 SYGVKD. CDR3 sequence: CAISESADNSPLHF. The CDR3 nucleotides are TGTGCCATCAGTGAGTCGGCAGATAATTCACCCCTCCACTTT.

V gene TRBV18 combines with J gene TRBJ2-3; 7 positions match TRBD1. Germline assignment: CDR1 KGHSH and CDR2 LQKENI. V dropped 3 bases and J dropped 7; count of bases not matched to a gene: 7. CDR3 length: 14 residues. CDR3 protein: CASSPGTEGYTQYF. CDR3 DNA: TGTGCCAGCTCACCGGGGACAGAAGGGTATACGCAGTATTTT.

The rearrangement links TRBV4-1 to TRBJ2-7; 8 positions agree with TRBD2. CDR1 is MGHRA, CDR2 YSYEKL, per germline. CDR3 size: 16 residues. The V gene end was trimmed by 3 bases and the J gene end by 6 bases; junction bases not matched to a gene: 13. In nucleotides, the CDR3 is TGCGCCAGCAGCCAGGGCAGCGGGAGTGGCCGGGGCGAGCAGTACTTC. Translating gives CASSQGSGSGRGEQYF.

This clone showed up just a few times. This chain links TRBV28 with TRBJ2-1, with D perhaps matching TRBD2 (6 bases). Germline V CDR1 and CDR2: MDHEN, SYDVKM. The CDR3 runs to 12 residues. V dropped 2 bases and J dropped 13 bases, with 12 bases sitting between them. The CDR3 DNA follows: TGTGCCAGCAGTTTACGGGCGGGACGCCAGTTCTTC. It translates to CASSLRAGRQFF.

This chain joins TRBV11-2 and TRBJ2-7; no firm D call. The V gene's germline CDR1 is SGHAT and CDR2 FQNNGV. This CDR3 has 18 amino acids. Trimming cost V 2 bases and J 2 bases, with 22 bases left between them. The CDR3 sequence: CASSLFAAKPERPYEQYF. The CDR3 DNA follows: TGTGCCAGCAGCTTATTTGCGGCTAAACCCGAAAGGCCCTACGAGCAGTACTTC.

This clone is a singleton in its sample. The rearrangement uses TRBV27 and TRBJ2-2; possibly TRBD1 for D (6 bases). The V end lost 2 bases, the J end lost 2 bases, and 9 bases lay between the germline ends. The CDR3 is 15 residues long. Germline CDR1 MNHEY, CDR2 SMNVEV (reference sequence). CDR3 sequence reads: CASSLARGNTGELFF. CDR3 coding DNA: TGTGCCAGCAGTTTAGCCAGGGGTAACACCGGGGAGCTGTTTTTT.

V is TRBV10-3 and J is TRBJ1-4, with D tentatively TRBD1 (6 bases). Trimming removed 2 bases at V and 6 bases at J, with 13 bases between. Per the germline V gene, CDR1 is ENHRY and CDR2 is SYGVKD. The CDR3 is 15 amino acids. CDR3 DNA: TGTGCCATCAGTGAGGGGGGCCAGACCGATGAAAAACTGTTTTTT. It yields the protein CAISEGGQTDEKLFF.

The chain carries TRBV6-2 or TRBV6-3 and TRBJ2-5, with D tentatively TRBD1 (5 bases). Germline V gene data show CDR1 as MNHEY and CDR2 as SVGEGT. V lost 5 bases to trimming and J lost 5 bases, with 15 bases between them. This CDR3 region has 14 residues. CDR3 in amino acids: CASSPQGWRETQYF. CDR3 nucleotides: TGTGCCAGCAGTCCCCAGGGTTGGCGGGAGACCCAGTACTTC.

The rearrangement links TRBV5-1 to TRBJ2-1; 8 positions match TRBD1. The J segment lost 9 bases and the V segment lost 0 bases, leaving 11 bases of the junction unmatched. Germline CDR1 is SGHRS and CDR2 is YFSETQ. This CDR3 contains 16 residues. CDR3 DNA sequence: TGCGCCAGCAGCTTGGGGGACAGGTCTCCATATTTTGAGCAGTTCTTC. Its translation is CASSLGDRSPYFEQFF.

The chain is built from TRBV5-4 and TRBJ2-7; 9 bases align to TRBD2. This CDR3 has 16 amino acids. J gave up 6 bases and V 1 base, and 11 bases lay outside the gene matches. CDR1 is SGHNT and CDR2 is YYREEE in the germline V gene (reference sequence). DNA for the CDR3: TGTGCCAGCAGCTTGAGAGGGGGGGTAGCGGGAGCCGAGCAGTACTTC. Residues: CASSLRGGVAGAEQYF. Using reference TRBV5-4 and TRBJ2-7 for the parts outside the CDR3, the full variable domain is ETGVTQSPTHLIKTRGQQVTLRCSSQSGHNTVSWYQQALGQGPQFIFQYYREEENGRGNFPPRFSGLQFPNYSSELNVNALELDDSALYLCASSLRGGVAGAEQYFGPGTRLTVT.

The chain couples TRBV5-6 to TRBJ2-5, with D maybe TRBD1 (9 bases). Germline V lookup: CDR1 SGHDT, CDR2 YYEEEE. The CDR3 is made up of 18 amino acids. V shed 2 bases and J shed 4 bases, with 24 bases lying between them. The CDR3 region has the DNA TGTGCCAGCAGCTTTATACAGGGGGCTGGCGGGAGGAGAGAGACCCAGTACTTC. It encodes CASSFIQGAGGRRETQYF.

The chain recombines TRBV7-8 with TRBJ2-5, with D tentatively TRBD2 (6 bases). Germline V gives CDR1 SGHVS, CDR2 FQNEAQ. The CDR3 runs to 15 residues. The V and J ends lost 4 bases and 1 base respectively, with 13 bases between them. CDR3 nucleotide sequence: TGTGCCAGCAGCTCTTGGACTAAGCCCCAAGAGACCCAGTACTTC. Its translation: CASSSWTKPQETQYF.

The chain uses TRBV29-1 and TRBJ1-2; a weak D match, TRBD1 (6 bases). Trimming removed 6 bases at V and 6 bases at J, with 11 bases between. Looked up from germline, CDR1 is SQVTM and CDR2 is ANQGSEA. This CDR3 contains 11 residues. CDR3 bases: TGCAGCGTCAGGGGCCTAGATGGCTACACCTTC. Amino acid sequence: CSVRGLDGYTF.

This chain connects TRBV24-1 to TRBJ2-3; a weak D match, TRBD1 (5 bases). Per germline, CDR1 KGHDR and CDR2 SFDVKD. This CDR3 has 15 residues. V was trimmed by 5 bases and J by 0 bases, leaving 11 bases between them. CDR3 loop: CATSVRAGSTDTQYF. The CDR3 DNA follows: TGTGCCACCAGTGTCAGGGCAGGCAGCACAGATACGCAGTATTTT.

CDR3 region: CASSEFYTDTQYF. The CDR3 nucleotides read TGTGCCAGCAGTGAGTTCTACACAGATACGCAGTATTTT. The chain recombines TRBV6-1 with TRBJ2-3; D is unresolved. Between the trimmed V and J ends, which lost 3 bases and 2 bases, there was a span of 6 bases. The CDR3 consists of 13 residues. The germline V gene encodes CDR1 MNHNS and CDR2 SASEGT.

The chain recombines TRBV5-1 with TRBJ1-2, with TRBD1 as a possible D gene (5 bases). Germline values: CDR1 SGHRS, CDR2 YFSETQ. V was shortened by 4 bases and J by 2 bases, with 15 bases between the two germline ends. CDR3 size: 15 residues. The DNA for the CDR3 is TGCGCCAGCAGCCTGGGGGTAGGGGTAAACTATGGCTACACCTTC. This sequence encodes CASSLGVGVNYGYTF.

The chain links TRBV7-2 to TRBJ2-1, with 7 bases that match TRBD2. The CDR3 totals 14 residues. Germline CDR1 is SGHTA and CDR2 is FQGNSA. After removal of 6 bases from V and 2 bases from J, the junction contained 4 bases not matched to a gene. The CDR3 nucleotides read TGTGCCAGCAGTCGCGGGGGACCCTACAATGAGCAGTTCTTC. Its protein is CASSRGGPYNEQFF.

This chain connects TRBV12-3 or TRBV12-4 to TRBJ2-1; 9 nucleotides match TRBD2. The junction had 11 bases not matched to a gene; V was cut back by 8 bases and J by 12 bases. The CDR3 has 13 residues. The CDR3 protein is CASGPGLANLQFF. CDR3 bases: TGTGCCAGCGGTCCTGGACTAGCGAATTTGCAGTTCTTC.

The rearrangement uses TRBV7-7 and TRBJ2-3; 7 positions match TRBD1. The ends lost 5 bases at V and 10 bases at J; junction bases unmatched: 12. The V gene's germline CDR1 is SSHAT and CDR2 FNYEAQ (reference sequence). The CDR3 has 14 amino acids. In DNA, the CDR3 is TGTGCCAGCAGCCCCGACAGGGCAGGGGTAGCGCAGTATTTT. Encoded protein: CASSPDRAGVAQYF.

V usage is TRBV5-5 and J usage is TRBJ1-2, with TRBD1 matching 7 bases. The CDR3 is made up of 13 amino acids. Trimming at V came to 4 bases and at J to 2 bases, leaving 2 bases not matched to a gene. Germline CDR1 reads SGHKS; CDR2 reads YYEKEE (reference sequence). The CDR3 sequence is CASSKTGNYGYTF. DNA of the CDR3: TGTGCCAGCAGCAAGACAGGGAACTATGGCTACACCTTC.

The V and J genes are TRBV5-1 and TRBJ2-5; TRBD2 aligns across 7 bases. This CDR3 comprises 14 residues. The germline CDR1 and CDR2 sequences are SGHRS and YFSETQ. V lost 4 bases, J lost 2 bases, and 5 bases stayed unmatched. CDR3 nucleotide sequence: TGCGCCAGCAGCGTGAGCGGGACTCAAGAGACCCAGTACTTC. It encodes CASSVSGTQETQYF. Drawing the rest from reference TRBV5-1 and TRBJ2-5, the complete variable domain is KAGVTQTPRYLIKTRGQQVTLSCSPISGHRSVSWYQQTPGQGLQFLFEYFSETQRNKGNFPGRFSGRQFSNSRSEMNVSTLELGDSALYLCASSVSGTQETQYFGPGTRLLVL.

This clone was observed a single time. V gene TRBV11-2 combines with J gene TRBJ2-2, with 10 bases fitting TRBD1. CDR3 length equals 14 residues. Per the germline V gene, CDR1 is SGHAT and CDR2 is FQNNGV. V lost 8 bases to trimming and J lost 3 bases; unmatched junction nucleotides: 3. The CDR3 is CASVGQGDTGELFF. Written as DNA, the CDR3 is TGTGCCAGCGTTGGACAGGGGGACACCGGGGAGCTGTTTTTT.

The genes are TRBV6-5 and TRBJ2-1, with D tentatively TRBD2 (5 bases). V shed 4 bases and J shed 1 base, with 11 bases lying between them. This CDR3 has 15 residues. The germline CDR1 and CDR2 sequences are MNHEY and SVGAGI. CDR3 in DNA: TGTGCCAGCAGTTCCACTAGTTGGTCCTACAATGAGCAGTTCTTC. Amino acids: CASSSTSWSYNEQFF.

The V gene is TRBV3-1 (or the pseudogene TRBV3-2), the J gene TRBJ2-7; TRBD2 matches at 16 bases. Germline V gene data show CDR1 as LGHDT and CDR2 as YNNKEL (reference sequence). After removal of 5 bases from V and 4 bases from J, the junction contained 8 bases not matched to a gene. The CDR3 spans 17 residues. The CDR3 DNA follows: TGTGCCAGCAGCTCCGGGACTAGCGGGAGGGATACTTACGAGCAGTACTTC. Protein sequence: CASSSGTSGRDTYEQYF.

The chain joins TRBV9 to TRBJ2-5; 7 nucleotides line up with TRBD1. The junction had 5 bases not matched to a gene; V was cut back by 3 bases and J by 3 bases. The germline gives CDR1 SGDLS, CDR2 YYNGEE. This CDR3 has 14 residues. The CDR3 here is CASSGGGLKETQYF. The CDR3 DNA reads TGTGCCAGCAGCGGAGGGGGCTTAAAAGAGACCCAGTACTTC.

Here the CDR3 DNA reads TGCGCCAGCAGTCACATGGGGCAGGGGGCTTATGAGCAGTTCTTC. This translates into CASSHMGQGAYEQFF. This chain joins TRBV4-1 and TRBJ2-1, with TRBD1 matching 8 bases. J was trimmed by 8 bases and V by 6 bases; bases with no gene match: 12. Germline V gene lookup returns CDR1 MGHRA and CDR2 YSYEKL. CDR3 size: 15 residues.

V is TRBV4-1 and J is TRBJ1-4; D is ambiguous. The length of the CDR3 is 17 residues. The germline V gene has CDR1 MGHRA and CDR2 YSYEKL. V was shortened by 2 bases and J by 0 bases, with 13 bases between the two germline ends. CDR3 sequence (DNA): TGCGCCAGCAGCCAACGCGCCACCCCAACAACTAATGAAAAACTGTTTTTT. It specifies CASSQRATPTTNEKLFF.

The chain recombines TRBV4-3 with TRBJ2-1; a weak D match, TRBD2 (5 bases). The CDR3 spans 13 residues. Trimming cost V 1 base and J 15 bases, with 16 bases left between them. Per germline, CDR1 LGHNA and CDR2 YSLEER. CDR3 in amino acids: CASSQVFWGDPFF. CDR3 bases: TGCGCCAGCAGCCAAGTTTTCTGGGGAGATCCGTTCTTC.

This rearrangement joins TRBV3-1 (or the pseudogene TRBV3-2) to TRBJ2-1, with D perhaps TRBD2 (5 bases). Trimming took 0 bases from V and 6 from J, leaving 12 bases between them. Germline loops: CDR1 LGHDT, CDR2 YNNKEL (reference sequence). The CDR3 is 15 amino acids. CDR3 DNA sequence: TGTGCCAGCAGCCAAGACGCCCTAGCTATCAATGAGCAGTTCTTC. Amino acids: CASSQDALAINEQFF.